The 21 T cell receptor beta chains given below trace back to one sample, sequenced in a study of blood T cell repertoires in COVID-19. Clones were read by immunoSEQ multiplex PCR, and TCRdb kept only the in-frame ones, dropping some. The sample holds about 260,000 clones; 87% are singletons and the top ten take around 1.5%. The specimen was peripheral blood. Receptors originate from a woman aged 40 to 50 who had recovered from COVID-19.

The chain couples TRBV9 to TRBJ2-7; no clear D gene. CDR1 SGDLS and CDR2 YYNGEE come from the germline V gene. The V and J ends lost 0 bases and 5 bases respectively, with 9 bases between them. This CDR3 comprises 13 residues. The CDR3 DNA reads TGTGCCAGCAGCGTAGCCCCGATAGACGAGCAGTACTTC. It is translated as CASSVAPIDEQYF.

The chain recombines TRBV29-1 with TRBJ2-7; possible D gene TRBD1, 5 bases. This CDR3 has 12 residues. Trimming removed 7 bases at V and 0 bases at J, with 10 bases between. CDR1 and CDR2 (germline): SQVTM, ANQGSEA. The chain's CDR3 is CSAETVSYEQYF. CDR3 coding DNA: TGCAGCGCCGAGACAGTCTCCTACGAGCAGTACTTC.

The CDR3 bases are TGTGCCAGTAAAACGGACAGGCCGCGCGGCTACACCTTC. As protein: CASKTDRPRGYTF. V is TRBV19 and J is TRBJ1-2; TRBD1 agrees at 7 bases. J gave up 8 bases and V 7 bases, and 10 bases lay outside the gene matches. This CDR3 region has 13 residues. The germline V gene has CDR1 LNHDA and CDR2 SQIVND (reference sequence).

The V call is TRBV3-1 (or the pseudogene TRBV3-2), the J call TRBJ1-2, with D maybe TRBD1 (5 bases). The germline V and J ends were trimmed by 8 bases and 7 bases, with 17 bases remaining between them. Germline V gene data show CDR1 as LGHDT and CDR2 as YNNKEL (reference sequence). The CDR3 runs 13 residues. CDR3 sequence reads: CASSTGVGGGYTF. The DNA for the CDR3 is TGTGCCAGCTCAACGGGGGTTGGGGGTGGCTACACCTTC.

The CDR3 region is CASSESNGFEVEQYF. The DNA of the CDR3 is TGCGCCAGCAGTGAGTCAAACGGCTTTGAGGTCGAGCAGTACTTC. The chain carries TRBV10-2 and TRBJ2-7; D gene uncertain. With 0 bases removed from V and 6 bases from J, the gap between germline ends came to 15 bases. The CDR3 spans 15 residues. From germline, CDR1 is WSHSY and CDR2 SAAADI.

This chain joins TRBV5-1 and TRBJ2-5; possibly TRBD1 for D (6 bases). CDR1 and CDR2 (germline): SGHRS, YFSETQ. CDR3 size: 15 residues. V lost 3 bases to trimming and J lost 6 bases, with 18 bases between them. The CDR3 is CASSSLGDIAQTQYF. The CDR3, as DNA: TGCGCCAGCAGCTCCCTAGGGGACATCGCGCAGACCCAGTACTTC.

This clone was seen only once. This rearrangement joins TRBV6-2 or TRBV6-3 to TRBJ2-4, with 7 positions matching TRBD1. V gave up 2 bases and J gave up 3 bases; unmatched junction bases: 16. Germline CDR1 and CDR2: MNHEY and SVGEGT. There are 19 residues in the CDR3. The CDR3 reads CASSYPRGPGTLVKNIQYF. The CDR3 DNA follows: TGTGCCAGCAGTTACCCTAGGGGGCCTGGAACATTAGTCAAAAACATTCAGTACTTC.

The J gene is TRBJ1-2, the V gene TRBV5-1; D might be TRBD1 (6 bases). Germline V lookup: CDR1 SGHRS, CDR2 YFSETQ. This CDR3 contains 13 residues. V was pared by 1 base and J by 3 bases, with 7 bases between. CDR3: CASSLRTDYGYTF. The CDR3 nucleotides read TGCGCCAGCAGCTTGAGGACAGACTATGGCTACACCTTC.

This chain uses TRBV9 with TRBJ1-2; 10 bases align to TRBD1. The CDR3 loop spans 15 amino acids. From germline, CDR1 is SGDLS and CDR2 YYNGEE. Germline trimming cut 0 bases from V and 4 bases from J; bases unmatched to any gene: 3. The CDR3 DNA is TGTGCCAGCAGCGTAGGGACAGGGGGGGGCTATGGCTACACCTTC. It codes for CASSVGTGGGYGYTF. The complete variable domain, with remaining parts taken from reference TRBV9 and TRBJ1-2, reads DSGVTQTPKHLITATGQRVTLRCSPRSGDLSVYWYQQSLDQGLQFLIQYYNGEERAKGNILERFSAQQFPDLHSELNLSSLELGDSALYFCASSVGTGGGYGYTFGSGTRLTVV.

The V call is TRBV5-5, the J call TRBJ1-2, with D possibly TRBD1 on 5 matching bases. The CDR3 extends over 14 amino acids. Germline-derived CDR1 and CDR2 are SGHKS and YYEKEE (reference sequence). The ends were cut back, 0 bases at V and 5 bases at J, with 11 bases in the middle. CDR3 protein: CASSLGQYFYGYTF. The DNA for the CDR3 is TGTGCCAGCAGCTTGGGACAGTACTTTTATGGCTACACCTTC.

V gene TRBV6-6 combines with J gene TRBJ2-1, with TRBD1 matching over 8 bases. Germline V gene sequence: CDR1 MNHNY, CDR2 SVGAGI (reference sequence). V shed 10 bases, J shed 0 bases, and the junction held 11 bases outside the gene matches. This CDR3 has 16 residues. In nucleotides, the CDR3 is TGTGCCATCTCATCCGCCCAGGGGGCCTCCTACAATGAGCAGTTCTTC. Amino acids: CAISSAQGASYNEQFF.

The V call is TRBV19, the J call TRBJ2-7, with a possible D match to TRBD1 (5 bases). V lost 4 bases and J 6 bases, leaving 16 bases between the germline ends. CDR1 and CDR2 (germline): LNHDA, SQIVND (reference sequence). The CDR3 is 14 residues long. CDR3: CASSKGPSWGEQYF. The CDR3 nucleotides are TGTGCCAGTAGTAAGGGGCCCTCCTGGGGCGAGCAGTACTTC.

The count of this clone is one. The chain uses TRBV7-9 and TRBJ2-7; D possibly corresponds to TRBD2 (6 bases). The CDR3 sequence is 16 residues long. V was trimmed by 2 bases and J by 2 bases, leaving 16 bases between them. Per the germline V gene, CDR1 is SEHNR and CDR2 is FQNEAQ (reference sequence). The chain's CDR3 is CASSLPWDSGAYEQYF. CDR3 sequence (DNA): TGTGCCAGCAGCTTACCATGGGATAGCGGAGCCTACGAGCAGTACTTC.

The V gene is TRBV4-3, the J gene TRBJ2-7, with TRBD1 matching over 7 bases. The CDR3 length is 14 residues. J lost 3 bases, V lost 1 base, and 3 bases had no gene match. The V gene's germline CDR1 is LGHNA and CDR2 YSLEER. This CDR3 reads CASSQGRQGYEQYF. CDR3 coding DNA: TGCGCCAGCAGCCAAGGTCGACAGGGCTACGAGCAGTACTTC.

The chain is built from TRBV5-1 and TRBJ2-2; perhaps TRBD2 as D (5 bases). The CDR3 runs 15 residues. Germline V gene sequence: CDR1 SGHRS, CDR2 YFSETQ. Trimming pared 4 bases from V and 4 bases from J, leaving 14 bases between. In nucleotides, the CDR3 is TGCGCCAGCAGCAACCTTGGCGGGTTCACCGGGGAGCTGTTTTTT. Protein sequence: CASSNLGGFTGELFF.

This chain uses TRBV6-5 with TRBJ1-2, with 9 bases identical to TRBD1. The V and J ends lost 6 bases and 6 bases, in that order; junction bases with no gene match: 8. The CDR3 runs to 14 residues. Per the germline V gene, CDR1 is MNHEY and CDR2 is SVGAGI. CDR3 coding DNA: TGTGCCAGCAGCGCCGGGACAGGGTCGCATGGCTACACCTTC. Translated: CASSAGTGSHGYTF.

The rearrangement links TRBV27 to TRBJ1-2, with TRBD1 identical over 11 bases. The V segment lost 5 bases and the J segment 7 bases; nucleotides outside the gene matches: 6. In germline, CDR1 is MNHEY, CDR2 SMNVEV (reference sequence). There are 14 residues in the CDR3. In DNA, the CDR3 is TGTGCCAGCAGTGGGGGACAGGGGGTATTTGGCTACACCTTC. Encoded protein: CASSGGQGVFGYTF.

The sample holds a few counts of this clone. This chain uses TRBV5-1 with TRBJ1-1; TRBD1 aligns across 10 bases. V trimming: 5 bases; J trimming: 4 bases; junction bases outside the gene matches: 5. This CDR3 region has 14 residues. Per germline, CDR1 SGHRS and CDR2 YFSETQ. The CDR3 is CASRKGQGSTEAFF. The CDR3 DNA reads as TGCGCCAGCAGGAAGGGACAGGGGTCCACTGAAGCTTTCTTT.

In nucleotides, the CDR3 is TGTGCCAGCAGCCAGGGGGGGGGCAGCCAGCCCCAGCATTTT. This gives the protein CASSQGGGSQPQHF. The chain uses TRBV7-8 and TRBJ1-5; 7 nucleotides agree with TRBD1. The V and J ends lost 5 bases and 7 bases, in that order; junction bases with no gene match: 8. CDR1 SGHVS and CDR2 FQNEAQ come from the germline V gene. The CDR3 extends over 14 amino acids.

The J gene is TRBJ1-1, the V gene TRBV7-8; TRBD1 matches at 7 bases. V lost 5 bases and J lost 3; bases outside the gene matches: 6. The CDR3 consists of 14 residues. The V gene's germline CDR1 is SGHVS and CDR2 FQNEAQ. CDR3 in DNA: TGTGCCAGCAGCCCCAGGGGGGCGGACACTGAAGCTTTCTTT. This encodes CASSPRGADTEAFF. The complete variable domain, with remaining parts taken from reference TRBV7-8 and TRBJ1-1, reads GAGVSQSPRYKVAKRGQDVALRCDPISGHVSLFWYQQALGQGPEFLTYFQNEAQLDKSGLPSDRFFAERPEGSVSTLKIQRTQQEDSAVYLCASSPRGADTEAFFGQGTRLTVV.

The chain carries TRBV5-1 and TRBJ2-1; the match to TRBD1 covers 7 bases. CDR3 length: 18 amino acids. Germline CDR1 is SGHRS and CDR2 is YFSETQ. V lost 5 bases and J lost 1; bases outside the gene matches: 15. DNA for the CDR3: TGCGCCAGCAGAGGAAGTGGGACAGCGGCCTTTTCCTACAATGAGCAGTTCTTC. Its protein product is CASRGSGTAAFSYNEQFF.